These 8 T cell receptor beta chains share one sample of origin, sequenced in a study of cytomegalovirus exposure and HLA in healthy donors. The method was immunoSEQ multiplex PCR; TCRdb's version includes in-frame clones alone and lacks a portion of them. Here the sample spans some 150,000 clones, 80% to 90% being singletons. The sample consisted of PBMCs. These receptors all come from a woman between 18 and 29 years old in good health and CMV-seropositive.

The rearrangement uses TRBV5-5 and TRBJ2-2; tentatively, D is TRBD2 (5 bases). The CDR3 runs 18 residues. Trimming removed 0 bases from V and 5 bases from J, with 20 bases in between. CDR1 SGHKS and CDR2 YYEKEE come from the germline V gene (reference sequence). CDR3 sequence reads: CASSLVIARGSGTGELFF. The DNA for the CDR3 is TGTGCCAGCAGCTTGGTGATAGCGAGAGGGAGCGGAACCGGGGAGCTGTTTTTT.

The gene calls are TRBV15 and TRBJ1-2; D not resolved. Trimming took off 0 bases at V and 10 bases at J, with 18 bases between the two ends. Per germline, CDR1 LNHNV and CDR2 YYDKDF (reference sequence). The CDR3 sequence is 15 residues long. The CDR3: CATSRDRAGYLTYTF. CDR3 bases: TGTGCCACCAGCAGAGATCGTGCAGGTTATTTAACCTACACCTTC.

V gene TRBV29-1 combines with J gene TRBJ2-5; D is perhaps TRBD1 (7 bases). Germline CDR1 SQVTM, CDR2 ANQGSEA. The V end lost 7 bases, the J end lost 7 bases, and 16 bases lay between the germline ends. This CDR3 has 12 residues. The CDR3 DNA follows: TGCAGCGCTGGGGGGACAGTCGGGACCCAGTACTTC. Its protein is CSAGGTVGTQYF. Filled out from reference TRBV29-1 and TRBJ2-5, the complete variable domain reads SAVISQKPSRDICQRGTSLTIQCQVDSQVTMMFWYRQQPGQSLTLIATANQGSEATYESGFVIDKFPISRPNLTFSTLTVSNMSPEDSSIYLCSAGGTVGTQYFGPGTRLLVL.

The chain couples TRBV29-1 to TRBJ2-2; 11 bases line up with TRBD2. The length of the CDR3 is 15 residues. Germline CDR1 is SQVTM and CDR2 is ANQGSEA. With 7 bases clipped from V and 1 base from J, the junction kept 5 bases outside the gene matches. The CDR3 loop is CSAGTSGLNTGELFF. The CDR3 DNA is TGCAGCGCCGGGACTAGCGGACTGAACACCGGGGAGCTGTTTTTT.

This clone was detected ten times or more. The chain carries TRBV4-2 and TRBJ2-3; 15 bases line up with TRBD2. The germline V gene has CDR1 LGHNA and CDR2 YNFKEQ. V dropped 1 base and J dropped 4; count of bases not matched to a gene: 0. The CDR3 length is 16 residues. CDR3 sequence: CASSQGTSGGADTQYF. CDR3 coding DNA: TGTGCCAGCAGCCAAGGGACTAGCGGGGGGGCAGATACGCAGTATTTT.

The rearrangement joins TRBV21-1 to TRBJ2-6; the D call TRBD2 from the table was never checked on the DNA. TRBV21-1 is shown as a pseudogene. This CDR3 spans 18 amino acids. DNA of the CDR3: TGTGCCAGCAGCATTCGGACTAGCGGGAGTCCCGGGGCCAACGTCCTGACTTTC. The encoded protein is CASSIRTSGSPGANVLTF.

This chain connects TRBV6-5 to TRBJ1-5, with D tentatively TRBD1 (6 bases). CDR3 length equals 14 residues. V was clipped by 6 bases and J by 7 bases, with 16 bases between them. The germline CDR1 and CDR2 sequences are MNHEY and SVGAGI. CDR3 DNA: TGTGCCAGCAGGGAAGGGACATTAGAGCAGCCCCAGCATTTT. It is translated as CASREGTLEQPQHF.

The chain joins TRBV4-1 to TRBJ2-6; D gene uncertain. The CDR3 loop spans 14 amino acids. Trimming removed 4 bases at V and 2 bases at J, with 6 bases between. CDR1 is MGHRA and CDR2 is YSYEKL in the germline V gene. The CDR3: CASSPLTGANVLTF. Here the CDR3 DNA reads TGCGCCAGCAGCCCCCTTACTGGGGCCAACGTCCTGACTTTC.